Presented here are 6 T cell receptor beta chains from one specimen sequenced in a study of shared clonotypes between healthy human individuals. CD45RO-negative CD8 cells positively selected for CCR7 made up the naive population, which excluded terminally differentiated effector memory CD45RA+ cells. The method was immunoSEQ multiplex PCR; TCRdb's version includes in-frame clones alone and lacks a portion of them. The sample records almost 700,000 clones, under 95% being singletons. Input material: naive CD8+ T cells sorted from blood. The receptors stem from a man aged 25-40 years in good health.

The V gene is TRBV6-6, the J gene TRBJ2-3, with TRBD2 identical over 13 bases. Germline V gene data show CDR1 as MNHNY and CDR2 as SVGAGI (reference sequence). The CDR3 contains 16 residues. Losses at the gene ends were 5 bases for V and 5 bases for J; bases not matched to a gene: 7. CDR3 nucleotide sequence: TGTGCCAGCAGTAGGACTAGCGGGAGTTTGGGAGATACGCAGTATTTT. It codes for CASSRTSGSLGDTQYF.

This clone was observed a single time. The chain couples TRBV14 to TRBJ2-7; D possibly matches TRBD1 or TRBD2 (5 bases each). Per the germline V gene, CDR1 is SGHDN and CDR2 is FVKESK. With 0 bases removed from V and 4 bases from J, the gap between germline ends came to 7 bases. This CDR3 is built from 13 residues. CDR3 in amino acids: CASSQDWGYEQYF. The CDR3 coding sequence is TGTGCCAGCAGCCAAGATTGGGGGTACGAGCAGTACTTC.

The chain is built from TRBV7-6 and TRBJ2-5, with D tentatively TRBD1 (5 bases). Trimming pared 1 base from V and 5 bases from J, leaving 14 bases between. Germline CDR1 SGHVS, CDR2 FNYEAQ. The CDR3 is 15 amino acids. Here the CDR3 reads CASSLEPGSKETQYF. The DNA for the CDR3 is TGTGCCAGCAGCTTAGAGCCAGGGTCTAAGGAGACCCAGTACTTC. Full variable domain (remainder filled in from reference TRBV7-6 and TRBJ2-5): GAGVSQSPRYKVTKRGQDVALRCDPISGHVSLYWYRQALGQGPEFLTYFNYEAQQDKSGLPNDRFSAERPEGSISTLTIQRTEQRDSAMYRCASSLEPGSKETQYFGPGTRLLVL.

The chain recombines TRBV5-4 with TRBJ2-1, with 7 nucleotides matching TRBD2. The CDR3 spans 16 residues. V shed 0 bases, J shed 3 bases, and the junction held 6 bases outside the gene matches. Per germline, CDR1 SGHNT and CDR2 YYREEE (reference sequence). CDR3 residues: CASSLVGGRDYNEQFF. The CDR3 DNA reads as TGTGCCAGCAGCTTGGTAGGTGGGAGGGACTACAATGAGCAGTTCTTC.

Concerning this clone itself: The sample holds other DNA sequences that translate to the same CDR3. J is TRBJ2-7 and V is TRBV28, with D unresolved. V dropped 1 base and J dropped 3 bases, with 4 bases sitting between them. The CDR3 consists of 12 residues. Germline V gene lookup returns CDR1 MDHEN and CDR2 SYDVKM. The CDR3 DNA reads TGTGCCAGCAGTTTATTTCTCTACGAGCAGTACTTC. It translates to CASSLFLYEQYF.

The gene calls are TRBV9 and TRBJ2-5; TRBD1 matches at 11 bases. The CDR3 runs 15 residues. The V segment lost 5 bases and the J segment 5 bases; nucleotides outside the gene matches: 8. The germline V gene encodes CDR1 SGDLS and CDR2 YYNGEE. The CDR3 nucleotides read TGTGCCAGCAGTGCTCTGGGACAGGGGGTTGAGACCCAGTACTTC. It specifies CASSALGQGVETQYF.